This entry features one TCR beta chain sequence. Its antigen remains unknown. Patients were all untreated before their thyroid surgery. The record originates from a study of metastatic and nonmetastatic thyroid tumors. At the level of the study: A comparison of repertoires was made across blood and tumor or nodule tissue from malignant and benign thyroid patients. Study-wide points: Malignant thyroid tumors reportedly had TCR beta diversity that was significantly higher than in benign nodules, in blood and tumor.

In germline, CDR1 is SGHAT, CDR2 FQNNGV. The V gene lost 1 base and the J gene lost 9 bases, with 4 bases spanning the gap. The CDR3 is 11 amino acids. Authors' data handling: What underpinned the distant-metastasis classifier for papillary thyroid cancer was the set of CDR3 differences across clinicopathological groups. With MiXCR, TCRdb reprocessed the PCR reads. In this record, the V and J calls reflect TCRdb's handling and not the investigators' own analysis. The table has 15,000 to 20,000 clones, around a third seen once; the top ten hold 9% to 10%. The specimen was tumor tissue. This clonotype was sampled from a male donor with papillary thyroid cancer or a benign thyroid nodule (not recorded which). Some clones in this sample may be carry-over from other donors' samples. This chain uses TRBV11-2 with TRBJ2-1; unclear D gene. For the CDR3, the DNA is TGTGCCAGCAGCTTAGGGGGTGAGCAGTTCTTC. It is translated as CASSLGGEQFF.